This T cell receptor beta chain was sequenced during a study of blood T cell repertoires in COVID-19. Sequencing used immunoSEQ multiplex PCR; TCRdb keeps in-frame clones, though not all of them. The sample yields more than 350,000 clones, approximately 92% seen once. The CDR3 consists of 12 residues. V lost 5 bases, J lost 5 bases, and 9 bases lay in between. Germline CDR1 and CDR2: MNHEY and SVGAGI. The V and J genes are TRBV6-5 and TRBJ2-5; no clear D. This receptor was identified in a man aged 18 to 35 who had recovered from COVID-19. Sequencing was carried out using PBMCs or T cells enriched from blood (not recorded which). CDR3 in amino acids: CASSPLGETQYF. The CDR3 DNA follows: TGTGCCAGCAGTCCTCTCGGGGAGACCCAGTACTTC.